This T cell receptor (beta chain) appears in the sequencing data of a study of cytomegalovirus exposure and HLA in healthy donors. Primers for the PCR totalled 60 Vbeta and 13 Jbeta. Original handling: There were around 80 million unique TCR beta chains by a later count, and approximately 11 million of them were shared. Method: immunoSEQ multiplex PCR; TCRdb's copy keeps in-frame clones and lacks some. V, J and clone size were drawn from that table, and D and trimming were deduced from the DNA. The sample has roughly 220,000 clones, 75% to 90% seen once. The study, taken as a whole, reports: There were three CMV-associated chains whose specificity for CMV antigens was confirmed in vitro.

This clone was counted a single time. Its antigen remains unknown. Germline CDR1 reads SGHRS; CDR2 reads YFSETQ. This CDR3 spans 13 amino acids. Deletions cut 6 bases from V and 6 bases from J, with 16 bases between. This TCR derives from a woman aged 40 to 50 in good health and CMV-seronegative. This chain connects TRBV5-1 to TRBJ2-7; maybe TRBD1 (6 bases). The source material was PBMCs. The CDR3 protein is CASNFDRTGEQYF. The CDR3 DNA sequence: TGCGCCAGCAACTTCGACAGGACTGGCGAGCAGTACTTC.